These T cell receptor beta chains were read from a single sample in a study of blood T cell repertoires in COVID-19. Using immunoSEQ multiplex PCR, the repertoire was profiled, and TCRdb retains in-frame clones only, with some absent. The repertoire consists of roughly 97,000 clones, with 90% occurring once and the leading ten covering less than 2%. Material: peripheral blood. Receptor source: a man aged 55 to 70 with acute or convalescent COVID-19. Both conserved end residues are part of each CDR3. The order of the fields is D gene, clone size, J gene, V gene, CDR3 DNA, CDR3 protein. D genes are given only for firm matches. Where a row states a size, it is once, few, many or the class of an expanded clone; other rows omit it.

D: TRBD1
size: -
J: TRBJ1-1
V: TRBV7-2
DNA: TGTGCCAGCAGCCTAGCAGGGGGGAGGGAGACTGAAGCTTTCTTT
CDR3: CASSLAGGRETEAFF

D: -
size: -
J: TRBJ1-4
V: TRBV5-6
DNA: TGTGCCAGCAGCTTTGCCGGAACTAATGAAAAACTGTTTTTT
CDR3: CASSFAGTNEKLFF

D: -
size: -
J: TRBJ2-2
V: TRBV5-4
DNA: TGTGCCAGCAGCTTGGCAGGAGGCGGGGAGCTGTTTTTT
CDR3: CASSLAGGGELFF

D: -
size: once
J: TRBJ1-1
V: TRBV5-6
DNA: TGTGCCAGCAGTTTCGACAGGATAGACGCTGAAGCTTTCTTT
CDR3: CASSFDRIDAEAFF

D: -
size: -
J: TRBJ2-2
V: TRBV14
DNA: TGTGCCAGCAGCCAAGATAGGGGTACCCATTCCGGGGAGCTGTTTTTT
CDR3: CASSQDRGTHSGELFF

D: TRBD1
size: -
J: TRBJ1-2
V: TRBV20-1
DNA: TGCAGTGCTTGGACAGGGTATGGCTACACCTTC
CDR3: CSAWTGYGYTF

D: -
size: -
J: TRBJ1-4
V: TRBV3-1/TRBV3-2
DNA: TGTGCCAGCAGCCAGGGGGGGAGTAGGACTAATGAAAAACTGTTTTTT
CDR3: CASSQGGSRTNEKLFF

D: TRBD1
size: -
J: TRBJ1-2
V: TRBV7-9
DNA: TGTGCCAGCAGCTTCGCCCAGGGGGGAAGGTTTGACTATGGCTACACCTTC
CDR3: CASSFAQGGRFDYGYTF

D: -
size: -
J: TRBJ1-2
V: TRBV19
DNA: TGTGCCAGTAGTCGACTTTGGGCAGGGGTTGACTATGGCTACACCTTC
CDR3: CASSRLWAGVDYGYTF

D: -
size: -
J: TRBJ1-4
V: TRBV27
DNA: TGTGCCAGCAGTTTGCAGGGCGCGGCTAATGAAAAACTGTTTTTT
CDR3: CASSLQGAANEKLFF